The 15 T cell receptor beta chains reported below all come from one sample, sequenced in a study of T-cell reconstitution after alpha-beta-depleted transplantation in children. Unique molecular identifiers were used to barcode this TCRbeta library. TCRdb independently ran MiXCR on the PCR reads; one entry per CDR3 protein. The sample holds 200,000 to 250,000 distinct CDR3 sequences, 12% seen once. Sequenced here: PBMCs from the stem cell graft donor, sampled from the stem cell graft. The receptors derive from a human donor who donated a stem cell graft to a child with acute lymphoblastic leukemia.

The chain uses TRBV19 and TRBJ2-5; 7 positions match TRBD2. The V and J ends lost 0 bases and 6 bases, in that order; junction bases with no gene match: 7. The germline CDR1 and CDR2 sequences are LNHDA and SQIVND (reference sequence). The length of the CDR3 is 15 residues. The CDR3 loop reads CASSIDAAGEKTQYF. The CDR3 coding sequence is TGTGCCAGTAGTATAGATGCTGCGGGGGAGAAGACCCAGTACTTC.

The chain joins TRBV18 to TRBJ1-5; maybe TRBD1 (5 bases). V lost 4 bases, J lost 0 bases, and 13 bases lay in between. Germline V gives CDR1 KGHSH, CDR2 LQKENI. CDR3 length: 16 amino acids. Here the CDR3 reads CASSQSGPYSNQPQHF. The CDR3 DNA reads as TGTGCCAGCTCACAATCGGGGCCATATAGCAATCAGCCCCAGCATTTT.

This clonotype has ten or more counts. The chain is built from TRBV6-1 and TRBJ2-2, with 8 bases fitting TRBD2. The CDR3 is 15 amino acids. Germline loops: CDR1 MNHNS, CDR2 SASEGT. Trimming removed 5 bases from V and 4 bases from J; junction bases left unmatched: 6. The CDR3 coding sequence is TGTGCCAGCAGTACCGGGACTAGGTTCACCGGGGAGCTGTTTTTT. Encoded protein: CASSTGTRFTGELFF.

This clonotype was recorded many times. V and J are TRBV28 and TRBJ2-1, with TRBD2 matching over 13 bases. V trimming: 6 bases; J trimming: 5 bases; junction bases outside the gene matches: 4. There are 15 residues in the CDR3. Germline CDR1 and CDR2: MDHEN and SYDVKM. The CDR3 loop is CASRTSGRVNNEQFF. The CDR3 nucleotides are TGTGCCAGCAGAACTAGCGGGAGGGTTAACAATGAGCAGTTCTTC.

The table lists this clonotype with many counts. CDR3 coding DNA: TGTGCCATCAGTGAGTCCCTGCTAGCGGGCCACACCGGGGAGCTGTTTTTT. Protein product: CAISESLLAGHTGELFF. This chain joins TRBV10-3 and TRBJ2-2; 8 nucleotides match TRBD2. The CDR3 length is 17 residues. Germline CDR1 is ENHRY and CDR2 is SYGVKD. J gave up 3 bases and V 0 bases, and 6 bases lay outside the gene matches.

This clonotype was counted ten times or more. CDR3: CASSLSGSRVPYEQYF. The DNA for the CDR3 is TGTGCCAGCAGTTTATCAGGGTCGCGGGTCCCCTACGAGCAGTACTTC. This chain links TRBV27 with TRBJ2-7; possible D gene TRBD2, 5 bases. CDR3 length equals 16 residues. With 0 bases removed from V and 2 bases from J, the gap between germline ends came to 14 bases. Germline CDR1 MNHEY, CDR2 SMNVEV (reference sequence).

J is TRBJ1-6 and V is TRBV28; D is perhaps TRBD1 (6 bases). The V end lost 8 bases, the J end lost 6 bases, and 17 bases lay between the germline ends. The CDR3 is 15 amino acids. The germline CDR1 and CDR2 sequences are MDHEN and SYDVKM. The CDR3 nucleotides are TGTGCCAGCGGTGGGGGGGCAGGGAGTAATTCACCCCTCCACTTT. It is translated as CASGGGAGSNSPLHF.

The chain links TRBV5-1 to TRBJ2-5, with unresolved D. This CDR3 is 15 amino acids long. Deletions cut 5 bases from V and 1 base from J, with 15 bases between. Germline V gives CDR1 SGHRS, CDR2 YFSETQ. CDR3 sequence (DNA): TGCGCCAGCAGTTCCGCCCGGACCCCCCAAGAGACCCAGTACTTC. Its translation: CASSSARTPQETQYF.

This clonotype came up many times. This chain connects TRBV5-1 to TRBJ1-3; D is unresolved. V was clipped by 0 bases and J by 4 bases, with 14 bases between them. This CDR3 is built from 16 residues. Germline CDR1 SGHRS, CDR2 YFSETQ. CDR3 nucleotide sequence: TGCGCCAGCAGCTTGGATCTGGGGTTTGCCGGAAACACCATATATTTT. Its translation is CASSLDLGFAGNTIYF.

This clonotype appeared a few times. The V call is TRBV28, the J call TRBJ1-1; D is uncertain. This CDR3 is 11 amino acids long. The germline V gene has CDR1 MDHEN and CDR2 SYDVKM. The ends were cut back, 7 bases at V and 0 bases at J, with 3 bases in the middle. Written as DNA, the CDR3 is TGTGCCAGCACCTTGAACACTGAAGCTTTCTTT. Translated, it gives CASTLNTEAFF.

This clonotype was counted ten times or more. This chain links TRBV20-1 with TRBJ2-7, with a tentative D call TRBD2 (5 bases). Trimming shortened V by 7 bases and J by 2 bases, and 9 bases separated the two germline ends. This CDR3 comprises 11 residues. CDR1 and CDR2 (germline): DFQATT, SNEGSKA (reference sequence). The CDR3 DNA is TGCAGTGGGGAACTAGCCTACGAGCAGTACTTC. It is translated as CSGELAYEQYF.

Many counts were recorded for this clonotype. The chain couples TRBV7-9 to TRBJ2-5; D ambiguous. V was trimmed by 4 bases and J by 5 bases, leaving 14 bases between them. Germline V gene sequence: CDR1 SEHNR, CDR2 FQNEAQ (reference sequence). CDR3 length equals 14 residues. Here the CDR3 DNA reads TGTGCCAGCAGCTCTGCTCACCGCCGGGAGACCCAGTACTTC. Its translation is CASSSAHRRETQYF.

J is TRBJ1-5 and V is TRBV20-1; D may be TRBD1 (6 bases). Germline CDR1 and CDR2: DFQATT and SNEGSKA (reference sequence). V lost 2 bases to trimming and J lost 14 bases, with 16 bases between them. The CDR3 loop spans 12 amino acids. The DNA for the CDR3 is TGCAGTGCTAGAAGAGCAGGGGAGGTTGAGCATTTT. Its protein is CSARRAGEVEHF.

This clonotype was seen at least ten times. The chain links TRBV18 to TRBJ2-1; TRBD2 might be the D (5 bases). V was shortened by 3 bases and J by 7 bases, with 16 bases between the two germline ends. The CDR3 totals 15 residues. Germline CDR1 and CDR2: KGHSH and LQKENI. DNA of the CDR3: TGTGCCAGCTCACCCTTTTTGGGAGAGGAGAATGAGCAGTTCTTC. Amino acids: CASSPFLGEENEQFF.

This clonotype was recorded at least ten times. This rearrangement joins TRBV24-1 to TRBJ2-3; D is perhaps TRBD1 or TRBD2 (6 bases each). CDR3 size: 16 residues. CDR1 KGHDR and CDR2 SFDVKD come from the germline V gene. The ends were cut back, 6 bases at V and 6 bases at J, with 21 bases in the middle. For the CDR3, the DNA is TGTGCCACCAGTTCTTCCACGGGGGCTTCTCTCGATACGCAGTATTTT. Translation: CATSSSTGASLDTQYF.